A selection of T cell receptor beta chains follows, all from one sample in a study of T cell changes during pregnancy in multiple sclerosis. Clones were sequenced by immunoSEQ multiplex PCR, and TCRdb holds only the in-frame ones, with some missing. The data hold about 98,000 clones, with about 91% observed a single time. Source: peripheral blood, taken after pregnancy. The receptors stem from a female donor in good health, enrolled as a control in a pregnancy study. Each CDR3 is given with its conserved first and last residue. D genes are given only for firm matches. The size of a clone is reported for some rows only, either as once, few or many, or as a class for expanded clones.

D	V	J	size	CDR3	DNA
.	TRBV15	TRBJ2-3	.	CATSRGEGGRLTQYF	TGTGCCACCAGCAGAGGGGAGGGGGGGCGTCTTACGCAGTATTTT
.	TRBV15	TRBJ2-7	.	CATSRLPGAYEQYF	TGTGCCACCAGCAGGCTACCGGGGGCCTACGAGCAGTACTTC
.	TRBV19	TRBJ2-3	.	CASSYWRTSTDTQYF	TGTGCCAGTAGTTACTGGCGGACTAGCACAGATACGCAGTATTTT
.	TRBV11-3	TRBJ2-1	.	CASSLTGPSGHHNEQFF	TGTGCCAGCAGCTTAACAGGGCCTAGCGGCCATCACAATGAGCAGTTCTTC
.	TRBV6-5	TRBJ2-1	.	CASSSISGTAYNEQFF	TGTGCCAGCAGTTCTATAAGCGGTACAGCCTACAATGAGCAGTTCTTC
.	TRBV19	TRBJ2-3	.	CASSIGGSATDTQYF	TGTGCCAGTAGTATCGGAGGGTCCGCGACAGATACGCAGTATTTT
TRBD1	TRBV19	TRBJ1-1	.	CASSNDRGNTEAFF	TGTGCCAGTAGTAACGACAGGGGGAACACTGAAGCTTTCTTT
TRBD1	TRBV5-4	TRBJ1-5	many	CASSRKAGGNYQPQHF	TGTGCCAGCAGCAGAAAGGCAGGGGGTAACTATCAGCCCCAGCATTTT
.	TRBV7-9	TRBJ1-5	.	CASSPSGGNQPQHF	TGTGCCAGCAGCCCTTCGGGAGGGAATCAGCCCCAGCATTTT
.	TRBV7-9	TRBJ2-7	.	CASSPVGGPYEQYF	TGTGCCAGCAGCCCCGTGGGGGGGCCCTACGAGCAGTACTTC
.	TRBV25-1	TRBJ1-2	.	CASSEGSVGYGYTF	TGTGCCAGCAGTGAAGGGAGCGTCGGCTATGGCTACACCTTC
TRBD2	TRBV4-1	TRBJ2-7	.	CASSQDLRLAYTYEQYF	TGCGCCAGCAGCCAAGATTTGAGACTAGCCTACACCTACGAGCAGTACTTC
TRBD1	TRBV19	TRBJ2-1	.	CASSIGDRGSNEQFF	TGTGCCAGTAGTATTGGGGACAGGGGCTCCAATGAGCAGTTCTTC
TRBD2	TRBV28	TRBJ2-1	.	CASITGLAVFF	TGTGCCAGCATTACGGGACTAGCCGTTTTCTTC
TRBD1	TRBV6-5	TRBJ1-2	once	CASSQGQGNGYTF	TGTGCCAGCAGTCAGGGACAGGGGAATGGCTACACCTTC
.	TRBV2	TRBJ1-6	.	CASRGGVNSPLHF	TGTGCCAGCAGGGGGGGAGTTAATTCACCCCTCCACTTT
.	TRBV11-2	TRBJ2-2	.	CASSLDGGSYTGELFF	TGTGCCAGCAGCTTAGATGGGGGGTCATACACCGGGGAGCTGTTTTTT
.	TRBV27	TRBJ2-2	.	CASSQAYTGELFF	TGTGCCAGCAGCCAGGCCTACACCGGGGAGCTGTTTTTT
TRBD2	TRBV10-3	TRBJ2-1	.	CAISEGAGGPNEQFF	TGTGCCATCAGTGAGGGAGCGGGAGGCCCCAATGAGCAGTTCTTC
TRBD1	TRBV30	TRBJ2-1	.	CAWVYRGSNEQFF	TGTGCCTGGGTTTACAGGGGCTCAAATGAGCAGTTCTTC
.	TRBV30	TRBJ2-2	.	CAWSPFPGELFF	TGTGCCTGGAGTCCCTTTCCCGGGGAGCTGTTTTTT
TRBD2	TRBV7-8	TRBJ2-7	.	CASKLAGGYEQYF	TGTGCCAGCAAACTAGCGGGGGGATACGAGCAGTACTTC
.	TRBV10-3	TRBJ2-7	.	CAISELTGTTTYEQYF	TGTGCCATCAGTGAGCTAACAGGGACCACAACCTACGAGCAGTACTTC
TRBD1	TRBV18	TRBJ2-5	.	CASSPLREQTGHQETQYF	TGTGCCAGCTCACCACTACGCGAACAGACAGGGCACCAAGAGACCCAGTACTTC